Here is one T cell receptor beta chain with its context. Some clones are missing from TCRdb's copy, which holds only in-frame ones; the method was immunoSEQ multiplex PCR. The sample records fewer than 110,000 clones, 95% to 96% being singletons. This entry comes from a study of technical replicates of blood from several donors. J was trimmed by 6 bases and V by 10 bases; bases with no gene match: 5. The CDR3 has 13 amino acids. Germline V CDR1 and CDR2: ENHRY, SYGVKD. The source of this sequence is a human donor in good health. The chain combines TRBV10-3 with TRBJ1-4, with TRBD1 matching over 10 bases. Sample: T cells isolated from PBMCs. The CDR3 nucleotides read TGTGCCACTATGGGGACAGGGGATGAAAAACTGTTTTTT. This codes for CATMGTGDEKLFF.